The sample holds a few counts of the clone carrying this T cell receptor beta chain. Antigen unknown. This record comes from a study of tumor-infiltrating lymphocytes in primary liver carcinoma. Looking at the study overall: Measuring about 4 to 10 cm across, the tumors were staged as T1-T3 N0M0. The study's findings and limits: Pairs comparing tumor with adjacent tissue or blood overlapped less than pairs drawn from tumor regions. Top-250-clone fractions were significantly higher in tumors than in blood (p = 0.039).

The trim removed 4 bases at V and 0 bases at J, leaving 6 bases unmatched. CDR3 length: 15 amino acids. CDR1 and CDR2 from the germline V gene are MGHRA and YSYEKL. Germline DNA was also extracted, and blood RNA was taken from unsorted whole blood. Four milliliters of peripheral blood were gathered ahead of the operation. Researchers generated TCR beta cDNA from roughly 520 ng of total RNA, relying on a constant-region primer. It was through three nested multiplex PCR rounds of slightly modified ARM-PCR that TCR beta libraries arose. The two initial PCR rounds, around 11 cycles each, used TRBV1-TRBV30 forward and C-beta reverse primers. One entry per CDR3 protein results from TCRdb running MiXCR on the multiplex PCR reads. The sample yields 150,000 to 200,000 distinct CDR3 sequences, roughly three fifths seen once.

This TCR derives from a man in his forties with primary liver carcinoma and hepatitis B virus infection. The chain combines TRBV4-1 with TRBJ2-7; 7 bases line up with TRBD1. Material for sequencing was peripheral blood. The CDR3 DNA sequence: TGCGCCAGCAGCCCTAAGGGGGCCCCCTCCTACGAGCAGTACTTC. Its translation is CASSPKGAPSYEQYF.